Below, one T cell receptor (beta chain) is given with its context. Which antigen it targets is not known. It has no much larger one-base neighbor in the sample; base qualities were not kept. These data belong to a study of blood T cells in healthy people across ages (dated by TCRdb to 2015 to 2017). Regarding the study in general: Template switching captured roughly one uniquely barcoded TCR beta cDNA molecule per two T cells in model experiments. Using deep sequencing normalized with unique cDNA molecular identifiers, the study measured how TCR beta repertoire diversity changes with age. Donors were grouped into four age groups: young (average approximately 16 years), middle-aged (less than 40), aged (around 60) and long-lived (less than 85). To avoid experimental bias, donors of different ages were spread randomly across the sequencing lanes. For two donors (one aged 18 to 29 and one aged 80 or older), the study analyzed two additional independent replicas of 1 million unique cDNA reads from the same blood draw. The study at large found these results: Observed TCR beta diversity correlated strongly with the percentage of naive T cells measured by flow cytometry. Because profiling used bulk unsorted PBMCs, naive and antigen-experienced compartments could not be compared conclusively. Estimates of total diversity based on one million sequenced T cells were considered lower bounds and underestimates. As age increased, observed TCR beta diversity per million T cells dropped in a roughly linear way, and a significant reduction was already evident by age 40. The long-lived group showed more naive CD4+ T cells, fewer expanded clones and increased TCR diversity than the aged group, suggesting age selection. Because the CMV infection status of the donors was unknown, age-related changes in expanded clonotypes may potentially have been confounded.

Donors were under 40 systemically healthy Caucasian individuals from Russia aged 6 to 90 years. Each donor gave around 9.8 milliliters of peripheral blood, collected into EDTA-treated Vacutainer tubes. Ficoll-Paque density-gradient centrifugation was used to isolate PBMCs, with at least 7 million per sample. Trizol reagent was used to extract total RNA from the PBMCs, yielding at least 5.5 micrograms per sample. For every donor, flow cytometry on a PBMC aliquot measured the percentage of naive CD45RAhigh/CD27high T cells. Library preparation employed 5' RACE. Sequencing took place on an Illumina HiSeq 2500. A second about 7 to 11 cycle PCR used a sample-barcoded 5' primer and a J-beta primer mix. A unique molecular identifier was introduced onto each TCR beta cDNA molecule by a template-switch 5' adaptor carrying 12 random nucleotides. At least 2.5 million CDR3-containing paired-end reads were obtained from each sample. All of the RNA was converted into first-strand cDNA using the Mint cDNA synthesis kit, with a TRBC-specific oligonucleotide serving as the primer. Following uracil-DNA glycosylase treatment, a first 18-cycle PCR with universal primers M1SS and BC2_uni_R was performed on all cDNA. The authors processed their data as follows. For normalization, 1 million high-quality reads, each with a distinct molecular identifier, were randomly selected from each sample. Reads sharing molecular identifiers were discarded rather than binned into consensus sequences. MiTCR, run with a Q25 quality threshold and the strictest error-elimination algorithm, handled CDR3 identification, clonotype clustering and error correction. Lower-bound total TCR beta diversity was estimated with a nonparametric unseen species model using Euler transformation. Starting from the raw public reads, TCRdb applied fastp trimming at Q25, assembled clones with MiXCR and retained in-frame beta chains. Each CDR3 protein gets just one entry, which takes the most common genes and DNA from the rows behind it. The V and J calls, along with clone size, are taken from TCRdb and not from the paper's own processing. This sample lists some 800,000 distinct CDR3 sequences; roughly 44% were detected once. The ten largest account for about a fifth of the sample.

Specimen: blood. The origin of this receptor is a man aged 55 to 70 in good health.

Here is the DNA: TGTGCCACCAGCAGAAGGGGGAGACAGGGTCAAGCAGATACGCAGTATTTT. This translates into CATSRRGRQGQADTQYF. This sequence uses TRBV15 and TRBJ2-3; 7 bases in the middle match TRBD1. The CDR3 goes from the cysteine to the phenylalanine over 17 residues. Only CDR3 DNA is held: 51 bases, read in frame from base 1. Reading the germline V gene (reference sequence) gives CDR1 LNHNV and CDR2 YYDKDF. Clipping removes 2 bases from V and 4 bases from J, with 12 as the unmatched junction base count.